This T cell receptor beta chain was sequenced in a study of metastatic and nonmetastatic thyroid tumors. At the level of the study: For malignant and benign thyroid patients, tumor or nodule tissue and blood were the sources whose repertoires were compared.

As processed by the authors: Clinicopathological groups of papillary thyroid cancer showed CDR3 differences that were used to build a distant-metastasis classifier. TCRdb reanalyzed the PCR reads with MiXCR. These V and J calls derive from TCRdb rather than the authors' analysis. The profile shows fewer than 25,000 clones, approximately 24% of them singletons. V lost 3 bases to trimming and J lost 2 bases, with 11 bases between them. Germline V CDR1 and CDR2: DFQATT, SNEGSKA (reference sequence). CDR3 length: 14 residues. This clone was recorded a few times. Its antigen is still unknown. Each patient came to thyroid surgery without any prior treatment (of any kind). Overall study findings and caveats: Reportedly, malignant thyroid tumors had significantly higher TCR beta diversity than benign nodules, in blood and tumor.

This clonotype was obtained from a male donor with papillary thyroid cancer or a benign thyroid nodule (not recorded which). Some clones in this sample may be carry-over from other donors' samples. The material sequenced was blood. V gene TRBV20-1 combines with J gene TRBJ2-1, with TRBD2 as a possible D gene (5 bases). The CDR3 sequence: CSASPLLAYNEQFF. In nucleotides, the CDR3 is TGCAGTGCTAGCCCCTTACTAGCCTACAATGAGCAGTTCTTC.